A single sample is the source of the 15 T cell receptor beta chains below, sequenced in a study of OX40 agonist ivuxolimab in advanced cancers. The data were produced by immunoSEQ multiplex PCR, yet TCRdb's version contains in-frame clones alone and is incomplete. The sample contains tens of thousands of clones, 75% to 80% of which appear only once. The sequences come from CD4+ or CD8+ T cells sorted from blood, collected in a trial of the OX40 agonist ivuxolimab. These TCRs come from an adult with an advanced solid tumor such as melanoma, head and neck, liver or kidney cancer.

The chain couples TRBV7-2 to TRBJ2-7, with 7 positions matching TRBD2. The CDR3 runs 13 residues. The trim removed 0 bases at V and 4 bases at J, leaving 0 bases unmatched. CDR1 is SGHTA and CDR2 is FQGNSA in the germline V gene. CDR3 amino acids: CASSLAAGYEQYF. The CDR3 DNA sequence: TGTGCCAGCAGCTTAGCAGCGGGATACGAGCAGTACTTC.

The chain recombines TRBV19 with TRBJ1-1; D remains unclear. V was trimmed by 6 bases and J by 0 bases, leaving 5 bases between them. This CDR3 contains 12 residues. The germline CDR1 and CDR2 sequences are LNHDA and SQIVND (reference sequence). In nucleotides, the CDR3 is TGTGCCAGTAGAACTATGAACACTGAAGCTTTCTTT. Translated, it gives CASRTMNTEAFF.

Here the CDR3 reads CASSLRGQGKSPLHF. As DNA, the CDR3 is TGTGCCAGCAGCTTACGGGGACAGGGCAAATCACCCCTCCACTTT. The chain has TRBV7-2 and TRBJ1-6; 9 nucleotides line up with TRBD1. The CDR3 consists of 15 residues. The V and J ends lost 2 bases and 10 bases, in that order; junction bases with no gene match: 6. Germline V gives CDR1 SGHTA, CDR2 FQGNSA.

This sequence joins TRBV4-2 and TRBJ2-7; no clear D gene. Germline V CDR1 and CDR2: LGHNA, YNFKEQ. V lost 4 bases and J lost 6, with 13 bases in between. The CDR3 has 13 residues. DNA of the CDR3: TGTGCCAGCAGCCTCAAGGAAAGGGTCGAGCAGTACTTC. The encoded protein is CASSLKERVEQYF.

This sequence joins TRBV18 and TRBJ1-1, with D maybe TRBD1 (6 bases). From germline, CDR1 is KGHSH and CDR2 LQKENI. There are 14 residues in the CDR3. V lost 2 bases, J lost 2 bases, and 9 bases lay in between. The CDR3 region is CASSPKGVNTEAFF. In nucleotides, the CDR3 is TGTGCCAGCTCACCAAAGGGGGTAAACACTGAAGCTTTCTTT.

The V and J genes are TRBV4-1 and TRBJ2-3; D not resolved. The V and J ends lost 2 bases and 2 bases respectively, with 11 bases between them. CDR1 is MGHRA and CDR2 is YSYEKL in the germline V gene. The CDR3 consists of 15 residues. CDR3 sequence (DNA): TGCGCCAGCAGCCAAAAGGCGGTCCCCACAGATACGCAGTATTTT. As protein: CASSQKAVPTDTQYF.

The chain is built from TRBV6-5 and TRBJ1-1; D may be TRBD1 (5 bases). The germline V and J ends were trimmed by 5 bases and 5 bases, with 12 bases remaining between them. Germline values: CDR1 MNHEY, CDR2 SVGAGI. The CDR3 has 13 amino acids. This chain's CDR3 is CASSPRGGTEAFF. In DNA, the CDR3 is TGTGCCAGCAGTCCCCGCGGGGGAACTGAAGCTTTCTTT.

This chain joins TRBV6-6 and TRBJ2-2, with 7 bases identical to TRBD1. V lost 8 bases, J lost 7 bases, and 7 bases stayed unmatched. There are 13 residues in the CDR3. Germline V gene lookup returns CDR1 MNHNY and CDR2 SVGAGI (reference sequence). The CDR3 region has the DNA TGTGCCAGCGCTACAGGGGCGGACGGGGAGCTGTTTTTT. Amino acid sequence: CASATGADGELFF.

The rearrangement links TRBV6-6 to TRBJ1-5; 7 bases are shared with TRBD1. The J segment lost 5 bases and the V segment lost 6 bases, leaving 10 bases of the junction unmatched. Germline-derived CDR1 and CDR2 are MNHNY and SVGAGI (reference sequence). This CDR3 region has 15 residues. The CDR3 sequence: CASRPTGFGDQPQHF. CDR3 DNA sequence: TGTGCCAGCAGGCCGACAGGGTTCGGTGATCAGCCCCAGCATTTT.

This chain uses TRBV5-5 with TRBJ2-2; tentative D call: TRBD2 (5 bases). The germline gives CDR1 SGHKS, CDR2 YYEKEE (reference sequence). The CDR3 spans 14 residues. The ends were cut back, 5 bases at V and 1 base at J, with 9 bases in the middle. As DNA, the CDR3 is TGTGCCAGCAGTAAGGACTGGAACACCGGGGAGCTGTTTTTT. This gives the protein CASSKDWNTGELFF.

The genes are TRBV6-6 and TRBJ1-2, with D tentatively TRBD1 (6 bases). Germline CDR1 reads MNHNY; CDR2 reads SVGAGI (reference sequence). CDR3 length equals 13 residues. Deletions cut 6 bases from V and 8 bases from J, with 16 bases between. Here the CDR3 DNA reads TGTGCCAGCAGGGACACACAGGGAGGAGGCTACACCTTC. It yields the protein CASRDTQGGGYTF.

The gene calls are TRBV5-5 and TRBJ2-7; 7 nucleotides agree with TRBD1. The germline V gene encodes CDR1 SGHKS and CDR2 YYEKEE (reference sequence). Trimming removed 0 bases from V and 3 bases from J; junction bases left unmatched: 6. The CDR3 is 15 residues long. The CDR3 loop is CASSLDGQVLYEQYF. In DNA, the CDR3 is TGTGCCAGCAGCTTGGATGGACAGGTTCTCTACGAGCAGTACTTC.

This sequence joins TRBV9 and TRBJ1-3; D may be TRBD1 (5 bases). CDR1 SGDLS and CDR2 YYNGEE come from the germline V gene. CDR3 length: 16 amino acids. V was clipped by 3 bases and J by 4 bases, with 17 bases between them. The chain's CDR3 is CASSALLGDSGNTIYF. CDR3 in DNA: TGTGCCAGCAGCGCACTACTAGGGGATTCAGGAAACACCATATATTTT.

The chain uses TRBV5-5 and TRBJ2-3; D uncertain. This CDR3 contains 14 residues. V lost 2 bases to trimming and J lost 0 bases, with 7 bases between them. Germline CDR1 reads SGHKS; CDR2 reads YYEKEE (reference sequence). The CDR3, as DNA: TGTGCCAGCAGCTTTTTAGACAGCACAGATACGCAGTATTTT. Amino acid sequence: CASSFLDSTDTQYF.

The chain's CDR3 is CASSRTGGFAEAFF. The DNA for the CDR3 is TGTGCCAGCAGCCGGACTGGGGGGTTCGCTGAAGCTTTCTTT. The J gene is TRBJ1-1, the V gene TRBV5-4, with TRBD1 as a possible D gene (5 bases). The CDR3 spans 14 residues. Germline V lookup: CDR1 SGHNT, CDR2 YYREEE (reference sequence). V lost 4 bases to trimming and J lost 6 bases, with 16 bases between them.